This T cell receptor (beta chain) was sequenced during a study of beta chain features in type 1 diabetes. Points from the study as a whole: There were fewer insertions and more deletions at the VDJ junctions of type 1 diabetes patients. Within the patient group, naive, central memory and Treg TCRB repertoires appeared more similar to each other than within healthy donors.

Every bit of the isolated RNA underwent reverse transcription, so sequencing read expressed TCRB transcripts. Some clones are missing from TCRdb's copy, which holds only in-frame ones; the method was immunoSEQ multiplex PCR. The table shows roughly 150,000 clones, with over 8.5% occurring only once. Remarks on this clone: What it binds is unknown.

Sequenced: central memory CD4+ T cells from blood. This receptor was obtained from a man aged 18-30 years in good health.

CDR3 in amino acids: CASSMGQAYEQYF. CDR3 DNA sequence: TGTGCCAGTAGTATGGGGCAGGCCTACGAGCAGTACTTC. The V call is TRBV19, the J call TRBJ2-7; D possibly corresponds to TRBD1 (5 bases). This CDR3 has 13 residues. The germline gives CDR1 LNHDA, CDR2 SQIVND (reference sequence). V lost 3 bases and J lost 2, with 8 bases in between.